This TCR beta chain was identified in a study of Ad26.COV2.S vaccination and SARS-CoV-2 variants. Study at large: Intramuscularly, Ad26.COV2.S was given either once or twice, 56 days apart.

Sequenced by immunoSEQ multiplex PCR; TCRdb stores in-frame clones only, minus some. The sample has approximately 350,000 clones, roughly 84% seen once; the top ten hold 3.4%. A remark on this clone: Its antigen is still unknown.

Sample treatment: some 20 received Ad26.COV2.S at low or high dose, single or two shots; 5 received placebo; per-sample allocation not given. On day 63 after the first injection, vaccine and placebo recipients gave samples. The CDR3 runs to 18 residues. Germline values: CDR1 SGHRS, CDR2 YFSETQ. J gave up 0 bases and V 1 base, and 8 bases lay outside the gene matches. The study's findings and limits: Quantification of TCR breadth and depth may have yielded underestimates of total T cell responses.

The receptor's source is a person between 18 and 59 years old who received the Ad26.COV2.S COVID-19 vaccine or a placebo. The sample consisted of peripheral blood, taken in a trial of Ad26.COV2.S vaccine versus placebo. V is TRBV5-1 and J is TRBJ2-2; 8 bases agree with TRBD2. The CDR3 loop is CASSLLGSGDANTGELFF. CDR3 DNA: TGCGCCAGCAGCTTGTTGGGTAGCGGGGACGCGAACACCGGGGAGCTGTTTTTT.